The 26 T cell receptor beta chains in this list originate from one sample, sequenced in a study of control samples from healthy donors and cancer patients. Produced via immunoSEQ multiplex PCR; TCRdb's table is partial and in-frame only. The sample comprises about 140,000 clones, less than 90% of which are singletons, and roughly 8.4% rests with the top ten. Sequencing used blood. These receptors were taken from a woman in her thirties in good health.

V gene TRBV28 combines with J gene TRBJ2-7; D remains unclear. The V and J ends lost 6 bases and 4 bases respectively, with 13 bases between them. The CDR3 is 13 residues long. Germline loops: CDR1 MDHEN, CDR2 SYDVKM. CDR3 nucleotide sequence: TGTGCCAGCAGCAAAAATTTGCCGTACGAGCAGTACTTC. Translated, it gives CASSKNLPYEQYF.

V is TRBV18 and J is TRBJ2-7; TRBD2 matches at 10 bases. Germline CDR1 is KGHSH and CDR2 is LQKENI. This CDR3 is built from 15 residues. J gave up 3 bases and V 2 bases, and 4 bases lay outside the gene matches. The DNA of the CDR3 is TGTGCCAGCTCACCAGCTAGCGGGAGAAACTACGAGCAGTACTTC. Amino acids: CASSPASGRNYEQYF.

Details on this clone: Additional DNA sequences in this sample encode the identical CDR3. The rearrangement links TRBV19 to TRBJ1-2; D remains unclear. Trimming left V 8 bases short and J 4 bases short, with 8 bases between. The CDR3 has 11 residues. CDR1 is LNHDA, CDR2 SQIVND, per germline (reference sequence). The CDR3 loop reads CASGRGYGYTF. In DNA form, the CDR3 reads TGTGCCAGTGGGCGGGGCTATGGCTACACCTTC.

This clone was counted a single time. This sequence joins TRBV7-6 and TRBJ1-5; D remains ambiguous. Trimming took 0 bases from V and 0 from J, leaving 9 bases between them. This CDR3 has 16 residues. Per germline, CDR1 SGHVS and CDR2 FNYEAQ. The CDR3 DNA is TGTGCCAGCAGCTTAGCCGGACGGAATAGCAATCAGCCCCAGCATTTT. This sequence encodes CASSLAGRNSNQPQHF.

This clone occurred once. The chain recombines TRBV2 with TRBJ1-5, with TRBD1 matching 7 bases. V trimming: 6 bases; J trimming: 2 bases; junction bases outside the gene matches: 7. The CDR3 consists of 15 residues. Per the germline V gene, CDR1 is SNHLY and CDR2 is FYNNEI. For the CDR3, the DNA is TGTGCCAGCAGCCTGAGCGGACAGGGCAATCAGCCCCAGCATTTT. Amino acid sequence: CASSLSGQGNQPQHF. The full variable domain, with the rest looked up from reference TRBV2 and TRBJ1-5, is EPEVTQTPSHQVTQMGQEVILRCVPISNHLYFYWYRQILGQKVEFLVSFYNNEISEKSEIFDDQFSVERPDGSNFTLKIRSTKLEDSAMYFCASSLSGQGNQPQHFGDGTRLSIL.

The J gene is TRBJ1-2, the V gene TRBV5-1, with D unresolved. This CDR3 has 14 residues. Germline CDR1 SGHRS, CDR2 YFSETQ. Trimming removed 2 bases at V and 1 base at J, with 9 bases between. CDR3 coding DNA: TGCGCCAGCAGCTTAAATGGCCATAACTATGGCTACACCTTC. It yields the protein CASSLNGHNYGYTF.

This clone appeared once. The gene calls are TRBV9 and TRBJ2-5; no clear D. Germline loops: CDR1 SGDLS, CDR2 YYNGEE. Trimming took 0 bases from V and 4 from J, leaving 7 bases between them. The CDR3 sequence is 13 residues long. CDR3 in amino acids: CASSVDEGETQYF. The CDR3 nucleotides read TGTGCCAGCAGCGTAGACGAAGGAGAGACCCAGTACTTC.

This clone was found a few times. This chain uses TRBV2 with TRBJ2-3; no clear D. V lost 6 bases, J lost 0 bases, and 10 bases lay in between. Germline V gene lookup returns CDR1 SNHLY and CDR2 FYNNEI. This CDR3 spans 14 amino acids. In nucleotides, the CDR3 is TGTGCCAGCAGACTAAAAACTAGCACAGATACGCAGTATTTT. This sequence encodes CASRLKTSTDTQYF.

The chain uses TRBV11-2 and TRBJ2-1; 11 bases line up with TRBD2. V was clipped by 1 base and J by 8 bases; unmatched bases: 7. Germline CDR1 and CDR2: SGHAT and FQNNGV. The CDR3 covers 16 residues. CDR3 region: CASSLGFSGGGDEQFF. DNA of the CDR3: TGTGCCAGCAGCTTAGGGTTTAGCGGGGGGGGCGATGAGCAGTTCTTC.

The V call is TRBV7-6, the J call TRBJ2-7; D assignment may be TRBD1 or TRBD2 (5 bases each). Germline V gives CDR1 SGHVS, CDR2 FNYEAQ. The CDR3 loop spans 16 amino acids. V shed 5 bases and J shed 0 bases, with 17 bases lying between them. CDR3 DNA: TGTGCCAGCAGCCCAGCCGTGGGGGAGTACTCCTACGAGCAGTACTTC. Its translation is CASSPAVGEYSYEQYF.

V and J are TRBV24-1 and TRBJ2-2, with a tentative D call TRBD1 (6 bases). V was cut by 4 bases and J by 3 bases, with 14 bases left in between. Per the germline V gene, CDR1 is KGHDR and CDR2 is SFDVKD. The CDR3 spans 16 residues. CDR3 sequence: CATSDSGHLHTGELFF. The CDR3 DNA reads TGTGCCACCAGTGACTCGGGACACTTACACACCGGGGAGCTGTTTTTT.

The chain has TRBV5-6 and TRBJ2-3; 9 bases agree with TRBD1. CDR1 is SGHDT and CDR2 is YYEEEE in the germline V gene. V lost 0 bases, J lost 4 bases, and 6 bases stayed unmatched. The length of the CDR3 is 16 residues. The CDR3: CASSLGGQGHADTQYF. Here the CDR3 DNA reads TGTGCCAGCAGCTTGGGTGGACAGGGGCACGCAGATACGCAGTATTTT. Looking up the rest from reference TRBV5-6 and TRBJ2-3 gives the full variable domain: DAGVTQSPTHLIKTRGQQVTLRCSPKSGHDTVSWYQQALGQGPQFIFQYYEEEERQRGNFPDRFSGHQFPNYSSELNVNALLLGDSALYLCASSLGGQGHADTQYFGPGTRLTVL.

The chain combines TRBV5-6 with TRBJ2-7, with D possibly being TRBD2 (5 bases). CDR3 length equals 11 residues. Trimming took off 2 bases at V and 9 bases at J, with 9 bases between the two ends. The germline CDR1 and CDR2 sequences are SGHDT and YYEEEE. The CDR3 nucleotides are TGTGCCAGCAGCTTAGGCGGGCCGCAGTACTTC. Its translation is CASSLGGPQYF.

This sequence joins TRBV7-2 and TRBJ2-1; weak D call: TRBD2 (5 bases). Germline CDR1 reads SGHTA; CDR2 reads FQGNSA. This CDR3 is built from 14 residues. V lost 1 base, J lost 4 bases, and 8 bases lay in between. CDR3 DNA: TGTGCCAGCAGCTTAGACGGGATATACAATGAGCAGTTCTTC. This sequence encodes CASSLDGIYNEQFF.

The table lists this clone with a few counts. The rearrangement joins TRBV5-4 to TRBJ2-2; 13 bases agree with TRBD2. The CDR3 spans 16 residues. J gave up 7 bases and V 4 bases, and 7 bases lay outside the gene matches. Germline V gene sequence: CDR1 SGHNT, CDR2 YYREEE (reference sequence). CDR3 residues: CASSAGLAGDLGELFF. In DNA, the CDR3 is TGTGCCAGCAGCGCCGGACTAGCGGGAGATCTCGGGGAGCTGTTTTTT.

V gene TRBV9 combines with J gene TRBJ1-4, with D tentatively TRBD1 (5 bases). Germline CDR1 and CDR2: SGDLS and YYNGEE. The V end lost 4 bases, the J end lost 4 bases, and 23 bases lay between the germline ends. CDR3 size: 18 residues. CDR3 sequence: CASSPGRRGLTDNEKLFF. In DNA, the CDR3 is TGTGCCAGCAGCCCCGGGAGAAGGGGTCTGACAGATAATGAAAAACTGTTTTTT. Filled out from reference TRBV9 and TRBJ1-4, the complete variable domain reads DSGVTQTPKHLITATGQRVTLRCSPRSGDLSVYWYQQSLDQGLQFLIQYYNGEERAKGNILERFSAQQFPDLHSELNLSSLELGDSALYFCASSPGRRGLTDNEKLFFGSGTQLSVL.

The chain carries TRBV5-1 and TRBJ2-7, with TRBD2 matching 10 bases. The trim removed 3 bases at V and 1 base at J, leaving 1 base unmatched. CDR1 and CDR2 from the germline V gene are SGHRS and YFSETQ. This CDR3 region has 14 residues. The CDR3 DNA follows: TGCGCCAGCAGCTCGGGACTAGCGTCCTACGAGCAGTACTTC. Translating it yields CASSSGLASYEQYF.

The CDR3 sequence is CASSMVLGYTEAFF. The CDR3 bases are TGTGCCAGTAGTATGGTGTTGGGATACACTGAAGCTTTCTTT. J is TRBJ1-1 and V is TRBV19; D gene ambiguous. This CDR3 is built from 14 residues. The V end lost 3 bases, the J end lost 3 bases, and 11 bases lay between the germline ends. CDR1 and CDR2 (germline): LNHDA, SQIVND (reference sequence).

The V and J genes are TRBV27 and TRBJ2-3, with 13 nucleotides matching TRBD2. The CDR3 totals 19 residues. From germline, CDR1 is MNHEY and CDR2 SMNVEV (reference sequence). With 5 bases clipped from V and 4 bases from J, the junction kept 15 bases outside the gene matches. The CDR3 region has the DNA TGTGCCAGCAGTACCAGGGCACTAGCGGGAGGGCCTAACGCAGATACGCAGTATTTT. Translating it yields CASSTRALAGGPNADTQYF.

The rearrangement links TRBV24-1 to TRBJ2-1; D is ambiguous. V lost 5 bases and J lost 5, with 15 bases in between. CDR3 length equals 15 residues. CDR1 is KGHDR and CDR2 is SFDVKD in the germline V gene. This chain's CDR3 is CATSVGTLKNNEQFF. CDR3 nucleotide sequence: TGTGCCACCAGTGTGGGCACCCTCAAGAACAATGAGCAGTTCTTC.

There are a few counts of this clone. The chain joins TRBV14 to TRBJ1-1; no firm D call. V lost 3 bases and J lost 6, with 8 bases in between. This CDR3 is 12 amino acids long. The germline gives CDR1 SGHDN, CDR2 FVKESK. The CDR3 DNA sequence: TGTGCCAGCAGCCATATGGGAGCTGAAGCTTTCTTT. Protein product: CASSHMGAEAFF.

The CDR3 bases are TGTGCCAGCAGCCTCTCGGACACCGGGGAGCTGTTTTTT. This encodes CASSLSDTGELFF. This chain links TRBV3-1 (or the pseudogene TRBV3-2) with TRBJ2-2, with D unresolved. V was cut by 4 bases and J by 3 bases, with 6 bases left in between. Germline-derived CDR1 and CDR2 are LGHDT and YNNKEL (reference sequence). There are 13 residues in the CDR3.

The CDR3 DNA reads TGTGCCAGCAGCTTGGTCGGGCAGGGGTTTGAAAAACTGTTTTTT. It encodes CASSLVGQGFEKLFF. V and J are TRBV5-4 and TRBJ1-4; weak D call: TRBD1 (6 bases). Germline CDR1 is SGHNT and CDR2 is YYREEE (reference sequence). V lost 0 bases to trimming and J lost 7 bases, with 13 bases between them. CDR3 length: 15 amino acids.

The rearrangement links TRBV2 to TRBJ1-3; 7 bases are a match to TRBD1. Losses at the gene ends were 2 bases for V and 4 bases for J; bases not matched to a gene: 5. Germline loops: CDR1 SNHLY, CDR2 FYNNEI. The CDR3 contains 15 residues. CDR3 in amino acids: CASSEMRGRGNTIYF. CDR3 coding DNA: TGTGCCAGCAGTGAAATGAGGGGGCGCGGAAACACCATATATTTT.

CDR3 protein: CASSAHHRGGTEAFF. CDR3 nucleotide sequence: TGTGCCAGCAGTGCGCACCACAGGGGGGGCACTGAAGCTTTCTTT. The chain has TRBV25-1 and TRBJ1-1, with 8 bases aligning to TRBD1. Germline V gene lookup returns CDR1 MGHDK and CDR2 SYGVNS. V shed 4 bases and J 4 bases; nucleotides not matched to a gene: 8. The CDR3 loop spans 15 amino acids. Together with reference TRBV25-1 and TRBJ1-1, the CDR3 gives the full variable domain: EADIYQTPRYLVIGTGKKITLECSQTMGHDKMYWYQQDPGMELHLIHYSYGVNSTEKGDLSSESTVSRIRTEHFPLTLESARPSHTSQYLCASSAHHRGGTEAFFGQGTRLTVV.

The rearrangement uses TRBV5-1 and TRBJ1-3; D is possibly TRBD1 (6 bases). The V end was cut by 4 bases, the J end by 0 bases, with 11 bases between. CDR1 and CDR2 (germline): SGHRS, YFSETQ. The length of the CDR3 is 15 residues. CDR3: CASSPDSSSGNTIYF. The CDR3 region has the DNA TGCGCCAGCAGCCCGGACAGTAGCTCTGGAAACACCATATATTTT.